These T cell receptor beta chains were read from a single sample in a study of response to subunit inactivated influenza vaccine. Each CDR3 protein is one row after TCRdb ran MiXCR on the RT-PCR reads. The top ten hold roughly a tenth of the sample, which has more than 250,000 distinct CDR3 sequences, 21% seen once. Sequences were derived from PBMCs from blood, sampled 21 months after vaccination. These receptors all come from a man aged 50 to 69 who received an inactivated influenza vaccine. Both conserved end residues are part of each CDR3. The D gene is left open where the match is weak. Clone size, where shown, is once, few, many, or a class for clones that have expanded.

cdr3_aa: CSVATLYRAYEQYF
cdr3_nt: TGCAGCGTCGCCACACTCTACCGAGCCTACGAGCAGTACTTC
j_call: TRBJ2-7
v_call: TRBV29-1
d_call: -
clone_size: few

cdr3_aa: CSARVLAGPGELFF
cdr3_nt: TGCAGTGCTAGGGTGCTAGCAGGGCCCGGGGAGCTGTTTTTT
j_call: TRBJ2-2
v_call: TRBV20-1
d_call: -
clone_size: few

cdr3_aa: CASRDSYNEQFF
cdr3_nt: TGTGCCAGCAGGGACAGCTACAATGAGCAGTTCTTC
j_call: TRBJ2-1
v_call: TRBV7-9
d_call: -
clone_size: few

cdr3_aa: CASSPGQTGMGEQYF
cdr3_nt: TGTGCCAGCTCACCAGGACAGACCGGGATGGGCGAGCAGTACTTC
j_call: TRBJ2-7
v_call: TRBV18
d_call: -
clone_size: -

cdr3_aa: CASGQGNYGYTF
cdr3_nt: TGTGCCAGCGGACAGGGGAACTATGGCTACACCTTC
j_call: TRBJ1-2
v_call: TRBV6-5
d_call: TRBD1
clone_size: many

cdr3_aa: CASSYFGGARTDTQYF
cdr3_nt: TGTGCCAGCAGTTACTTCGGAGGGGCACGCACAGATACGCAGTATTTT
j_call: TRBJ2-3
v_call: TRBV6-2/TRBV6-3
d_call: -
clone_size: -

cdr3_aa: CASSESWFQPQHF
cdr3_nt: TGCGCCAGCAGTGAGTCGTGGTTTCAGCCCCAGCATTTT
j_call: TRBJ1-5
v_call: TRBV10-2
d_call: -
clone_size: -

cdr3_aa: CSARDGGGINEKLFF
cdr3_nt: TGCAGTGCTAGAGATGGAGGCGGTATTAATGAAAAACTGTTTTTT
j_call: TRBJ1-4
v_call: TRBV20-1
d_call: -
clone_size: -

cdr3_aa: CASSPFTGETQYF
cdr3_nt: TGTGCCAGCAGCCCATTTACAGGGGAGACCCAGTACTTC
j_call: TRBJ2-5
v_call: TRBV7-2
d_call: -
clone_size: -

cdr3_aa: CASSELGQGAGYTF
cdr3_nt: TGTGCCAGCAGTGAATTGGGACAGGGGGCTGGCTACACCTTC
j_call: TRBJ1-2
v_call: TRBV25-1
d_call: TRBD1
clone_size: few

cdr3_aa: CASSLATGGAYNEQFF
cdr3_nt: TGCGCCAGCAGCTTGGCCACCGGGGGGGCCTACAATGAGCAGTTCTTC
j_call: TRBJ2-1
v_call: TRBV5-1
d_call: TRBD2
clone_size: few

cdr3_aa: CSAVAGGPYEQYF
cdr3_nt: TGCAGTGCTGTAGCGGGAGGACCCTACGAGCAGTACTTC
j_call: TRBJ2-7
v_call: TRBV20-1
d_call: TRBD2
clone_size: -

cdr3_aa: CASSQQLNTEAFF
cdr3_nt: TGCGCCAGCAGCCAGCAGCTGAACACTGAAGCTTTCTTT
j_call: TRBJ1-1
v_call: TRBV4-3
d_call: -
clone_size: few